A single sample is the source of the 9 T cell receptor beta chains below, sequenced in a study of blood T cells in healthy people across ages. Primed by a sample-barcoded 5' primer and a J-beta primer mix, a second PCR proceeded for roughly 7 to 11 cycles. MiXCR, run by TCRdb on the 5' RACE reads, gives a single entry per CDR3 protein. The sample shows 920,000 or so distinct CDR3 sequences, 35% to 50% of them seen only once. The sequenced material came from blood. The source of these receptors is a woman aged 55-69 years in good health.

The V and J genes are TRBV6-5 and TRBJ2-7, with D perhaps matching TRBD2 (6 bases). V lost 4 bases and J 5 bases, leaving 18 bases between the germline ends. This CDR3 comprises 15 residues. CDR1 and CDR2 from the germline V gene are MNHEY and SVGAGI. The DNA of the CDR3 is TGTGCCAGCAGTTCCCAGGGAGGTCTAGGCCACGAGCAGTACTTC. It yields the protein CASSSQGGLGHEQYF.

The chain links TRBV30 to TRBJ1-2; D might be TRBD1 (5 bases). The V end was cut by 4 bases, the J end by 1 base, with 10 bases between. The CDR3 totals 13 residues. Looked up from germline, CDR1 is GTSNPN and CDR2 is SVGIG (reference sequence). The CDR3: CAWNPGGNYGYTF. The CDR3 DNA follows: TGTGCCTGGAACCCTGGGGGTAACTATGGCTACACCTTC.

The rearrangement links TRBV29-1 to TRBJ2-3; D remains unclear. This CDR3 has 11 residues. Germline assignment: CDR1 SQVTM and CDR2 ANQGSEA. Trimming removed 6 bases from V and 8 bases from J, with 12 bases in between. CDR3 loop: CSVSSESTQYF. The CDR3 DNA reads as TGCAGCGTGTCCTCGGAGTCTACGCAGTATTTT.

The chain recombines TRBV11-2 with TRBJ2-1; TRBD2 agrees at 10 bases. This CDR3 comprises 14 residues. Looked up from germline, CDR1 is SGHAT and CDR2 is FQNNGV. The junction had 10 bases not matched to a gene; V was cut back by 8 bases and J by 9 bases. CDR3 loop: CASARGLAGVEQFF. Written as DNA, the CDR3 is TGTGCCAGCGCAAGAGGGCTAGCGGGAGTTGAGCAGTTCTTC.

This clonotype came up many times. The chain combines TRBV6-5 with TRBJ2-7, with 11 bases that match TRBD1. CDR1 is MNHEY and CDR2 is SVGAGI in the germline V gene. The CDR3 is 15 amino acids. V dropped 0 bases and J dropped 6; count of bases not matched to a gene: 4. The CDR3 coding sequence is TGTGCCAGCAGTTACTCCACGGGACAGGGGGGCGAGCAGTACTTC. As protein: CASSYSTGQGGEQYF.

Here the CDR3 reads CSARVPQRQETQYF. In DNA form, the CDR3 reads TGCAGTGCTAGGGTTCCGCAGAGACAAGAGACCCAGTACTTC. The V gene is TRBV20-1, the J gene TRBJ2-5; D is unresolved. V was cut by 3 bases and J by 2 bases, with 13 bases left in between. Germline-derived CDR1 and CDR2 are DFQATT and SNEGSKA (reference sequence). CDR3 length equals 14 residues.

In this sample, this clonotype turned up a few times. The genes are TRBV7-9 and TRBJ2-1; D gene unclear. The DNA end lines up better with TRBJ2-7; the J call may be wrong. Germline-derived CDR1 and CDR2 are SEHNR and FQNEAQ (reference sequence). This CDR3 comprises 14 residues. DNA for the CDR3: TGTGCCAGCAGTGCCCCCGGAGTGCTGGGTGAGCAGTACTTC. This translates into CASSAPGVLGEQYF.

The V gene is TRBV20-1, the J gene TRBJ2-7, with D hard to call. Germline V gives CDR1 DFQATT, CDR2 SNEGSKA (reference sequence). Trimming took 6 bases from V and 0 from J, leaving 12 bases between them. This CDR3 contains 13 residues. CDR3 nucleotide sequence: TGCAGTGCCGTCGATACTCGCTCCTACGAGCAGTACTTC. Translating gives CSAVDTRSYEQYF.

This clonotype showed up just a few times. The rearrangement joins TRBV15 to TRBJ1-1; 8 nucleotides line up with TRBD1. From germline, CDR1 is LNHNV and CDR2 YYDKDF (reference sequence). CDR3 size: 17 residues. The V gene end was trimmed by 0 bases and the J gene end by 1 base; junction bases not matched to a gene: 7. The CDR3 DNA follows: TGTGCCACCAGCAGAGACCCTTCGGACAGGGAGAACACTGAAGCTTTCTTT. This encodes CATSRDPSDRENTEAFF.